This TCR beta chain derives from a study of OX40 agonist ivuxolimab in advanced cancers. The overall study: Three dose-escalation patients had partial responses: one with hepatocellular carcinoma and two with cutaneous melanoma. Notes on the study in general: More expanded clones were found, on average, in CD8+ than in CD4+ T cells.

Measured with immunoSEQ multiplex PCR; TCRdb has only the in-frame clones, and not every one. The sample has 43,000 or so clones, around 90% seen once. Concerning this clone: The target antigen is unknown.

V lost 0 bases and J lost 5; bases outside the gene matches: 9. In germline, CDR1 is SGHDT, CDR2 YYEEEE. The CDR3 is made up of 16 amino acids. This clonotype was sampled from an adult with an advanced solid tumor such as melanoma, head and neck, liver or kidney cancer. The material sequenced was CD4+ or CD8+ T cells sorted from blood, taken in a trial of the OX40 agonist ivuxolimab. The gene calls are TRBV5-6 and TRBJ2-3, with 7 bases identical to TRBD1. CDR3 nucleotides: TGTGCCAGCAGCTTGGAGTGGGACAGTTTTCGAGATACGCAGTATTTT. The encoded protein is CASSLEWDSFRDTQYF.